A selection of T cell receptor beta chains follows, all from one sample in a study of cytomegalovirus exposure and HLA in healthy donors. TCRdb keeps only in-frame clones here, not all; method: immunoSEQ multiplex PCR. The table has about 76,000 clones, about 75% seen once. The sample comprised PBMCs. The origin of the receptors is a man aged 55 to 70 in good health and CMV-seropositive. Each CDR3 is given with its conserved first and last residue. The D gene is left open where the match is weak. The size entry is marked missing in some rows and otherwise reads once, few, many or a size class.

cdr3_aa cdr3_nt clone_size v_call d_call j_call
CASSQGQGDYEQYF TGTGCCAGCAGCCAGGGACAGGGGGACTACGAGCAGTACTTC NA TRBV4-2 TRBD1 TRBJ2-7
CASSSSTGSYGYTF TGTGCCAGTAGTTCTTCCACAGGCTCCTATGGCTACACCTTC NA TRBV19 NA TRBJ1-2
CSVLGGGGGGGEKLFF TGCAGCGTCCTAGGGGGGGGCGGAGGTGGCGGCGAAAAACTGTTTTTT NA TRBV29-1 NA TRBJ1-4
CASRDETGGNTGELFF TGCGCCAGCAGGGACGAGACGGGGGGGAACACCGGGGAGCTGTTTTTT NA TRBV10-2 TRBD2 TRBJ2-2
CASSPGQEHYYEQYF TGTGCCAGCTCACCCGGACAGGAGCATTACTACGAGCAGTACTTC few TRBV18 TRBD1 TRBJ2-7
CASRPTGTGNTEAFF TGTGCCAGCAGGCCTACCGGGACAGGAAACACTGAAGCTTTCTTT few TRBV11-2 TRBD1 TRBJ1-1
CASGDVSAGELFF TGTGCCAGCGGTGATGTGAGCGCCGGGGAGCTGTTTTTT NA TRBV6-5 NA TRBJ2-2
CATIDMGDEQFF TGTGCCACCATAGATATGGGCGATGAGCAGTTCTTC NA TRBV6-6 NA TRBJ2-1
CASSSGLAGGLNQETQYF TGTGCCAGCAGCTCCGGACTAGCGGGGGGGCTAAACCAAGAGACCCAGTACTTC few TRBV7-2 TRBD2 TRBJ2-5
CASSYSGQGYGYTF TGTGCCAGCAGTTACTCTGGCCAGGGGTATGGCTACACCTTC NA TRBV6-5 NA TRBJ1-2
CASSSSNTYEQYF TGCGCCAGCAGTTCTAGCAATACCTACGAGCAGTACTTC NA TRBV5-1 NA TRBJ2-7
CASSSGSSYNEQFF TGTGCCAGCAGCAGCGGTAGCTCCTACAATGAGCAGTTCTTC NA TRBV6-6 NA TRBJ2-1
CASEAGGYSNQPQHF TGTGCCAGCGAGGCAGGCGGGTATAGCAATCAGCCCCAGCATTTT NA TRBV2 NA TRBJ1-5
CASRGTGAGELFF TGTGCCAGCAGAGGGACAGGAGCCGGGGAGCTGTTTTTT NA TRBV7-2 TRBD1 TRBJ2-2
CASSEGTSGTDTQYF TGTGCCAGCAGCGAAGGGACTAGCGGGACAGATACGCAGTATTTT NA TRBV6-4 TRBD2 TRBJ2-3
CASAKANEQFF TGTGCTAGTGCTAAAGCTAACGAGCAGTTCTTC NA TRBV12-5 NA TRBJ2-1
CASSPDMFTDTQYF TGTGCCAGCAGCCCAGACATGTTCACAGATACGCAGTATTTT NA TRBV7-9 NA TRBJ2-3
CASSYGGQVGQPQHF TGTGCCAGCAGTTACGGTGGACAGGTTGGACAGCCCCAGCATTTT few TRBV6-6 TRBD1 TRBJ1-5
CSVKTITDTQYF TGCAGCGTAAAAACTATCACAGATACGCAGTATTTT once TRBV29-1 NA TRBJ2-3
CASSELEGPYNEQFF TGTGCCAGCAGTGAGTTGGAGGGGCCTTACAATGAGCAGTTCTTC NA TRBV6-4 NA TRBJ2-1
CSVGTDTEAFF TGCAGCGTGGGGACTGACACTGAAGCTTTCTTT NA TRBV29-1 NA TRBJ1-1
CASGGGWGDQPQHF TGTGCCAGCGGGGGAGGGTGGGGAGATCAGCCCCAGCATTTT NA TRBV2 NA TRBJ1-5
CASSPGTATFTGELFF TGCGCCAGCAGCCCCGGGACAGCGACCTTCACCGGGGAGCTGTTTTTT NA TRBV5-1 TRBD1 TRBJ2-2
CASSLLQGVSSGNTIYF TGTGCCAGCAGCTTACTTCAGGGGGTCTCTTCTGGAAACACCATATATTTT NA TRBV7-9 TRBD1 TRBJ1-3
CASSQRSYNSPLHF TGTGCCAGCAGTCAACGGTCCTATAATTCACCCCTCCACTTT NA TRBV28 NA TRBJ1-6
CASSVSSLTNEKLFF TGTGCCAGCAGCGTATCTTCCCTTACAAATGAAAAACTGTTTTTT NA TRBV9 NA TRBJ1-4
CASSPGPGAIYEQYF TGCGCCAGCAGCCCAGGACCAGGGGCGATCTACGAGCAGTACTTC NA TRBV5-1 NA TRBJ2-7
CASSYSITGNTIYF TGTGCCAGCAGTTACTCGATAACAGGAAACACCATATATTTT once TRBV6-5 NA TRBJ1-3
CASSETAYSNQPQHF TGTGCCAGCAGTGAGACAGCCTATAGCAATCAGCCCCAGCATTTT NA TRBV2 NA TRBJ1-5
CASATGIDYNEQFF TGTGCCAGCGCGACAGGAATCGACTACAATGAGCAGTTCTTC NA TRBV19 NA TRBJ2-1
CASSLTGTSGNTIYF TGTGCCAGCAGCCTAACAGGGACCTCTGGAAACACCATATATTTT NA TRBV7-8 NA TRBJ1-3
CASSKAAGIGEQYF TGTGCCAGCAGCAAAGCCGCAGGGATCGGCGAGCAGTACTTC NA TRBV21-1 NA TRBJ2-7
CASSLGGTGPYSNQPQHF TGTGCCAGCAGCTTAGGGGGGACAGGGCCTTATAGCAATCAGCCCCAGCATTTT NA TRBV11-2 TRBD1 TRBJ1-5
CASNDPVRGGYGYTF TGTGCCAGCAATGACCCTGTTAGGGGGGGATATGGCTACACCTTC few TRBV6-5 NA TRBJ1-2
CASSSLGTSLGRQFF TGTGCCAGCAGTTCCCTCGGGACTAGCCTAGGTCGGCAGTTCTTC NA TRBV27 TRBD2 TRBJ2-1
CASGGDYGYTF TGTGCCAGCGGCGGAGACTATGGCTACACCTTC NA TRBV6-1 NA TRBJ1-2
CAWTGGLGQPQHF TGTGCCTGGACAGGGGGTCTAGGTCAGCCCCAGCATTTT few TRBV30 TRBD1 TRBJ1-5
CASSEVVAAAYEQYF TGTGCCAGCAGTGAAGTCGTGGCAGCGGCCTACGAGCAGTACTTC few TRBV6-1 NA TRBJ2-7
CASSLGEAHSYEQYF TGCGCCAGCAGCTTGGGGGAGGCCCACTCCTACGAGCAGTACTTC NA TRBV5-1 NA TRBJ2-7
CAELDSTSGNTIYF TGTGCCGAACTGGACAGCACCTCTGGAAACACCATATATTTT NA TRBV2 NA TRBJ1-3
CATSVSRAGYTF TGTGCCACTAGTGTTTCCAGGGCGGGCTACACCTTC NA TRBV19 NA TRBJ1-2
CASSFRLAGNTGELFF TGTGCCAGCAGCTTCAGGCTAGCGGGAAACACCGGGGAGCTGTTTTTT NA TRBV7-6 TRBD2 TRBJ2-2
CASSGDRHNSPLHF TGCGCCAGCAGCGGGGACAGGCATAATTCACCCCTCCACTTT few TRBV5-1 TRBD1 TRBJ1-6
CASKAAGVSYNEQFF TGTGCCAGCAAGGCGGCGGGAGTTTCCTACAATGAGCAGTTCTTC NA TRBV6-5 TRBD2 TRBJ2-1
CASSLSGGATETQYF TGCGCCAGCAGCCTAAGCGGGGGGGCCACGGAGACCCAGTACTTC few TRBV5-1 TRBD2 TRBJ2-5
CASSLDRGGTQYF TGTGCCAGCAGCTTAGACAGGGGAGGGACCCAGTACTTC NA TRBV7-9 NA TRBJ2-5
CSVPTGLAGGDTQYF TGCAGCGTCCCTACCGGGCTAGCGGGAGGAGATACGCAGTATTTT NA TRBV29-1 TRBD2 TRBJ2-3
CASSLAGVRNEKLFF TGCGCCAGCAGCTTGGCCGGGGTAAGGAATGAAAAACTGTTTTTT few TRBV5-1 NA TRBJ1-4
CASSFDRDHEQYF TGTGCCAGCAGCTTCGACAGGGACCACGAGCAGTACTTC NA TRBV5-8 TRBD1 TRBJ2-7
CASSSQMNTEAFF TGTGCCAGCAGTTCACAGATGAACACTGAAGCTTTCTTT NA TRBV6-6 NA TRBJ1-1
CASSRLGGAANEKLFF TGTGCCAGCAGCCGTTTAGGGGGGGCCGCTAATGAAAAACTGTTTTTT once TRBV28 NA TRBJ1-4
CASSPWTESYEQYF TGTGCCAGCTCACCTTGGACTGAAAGCTACGAGCAGTACTTC once TRBV18 NA TRBJ2-7
CASSSLLAGATNTGELFF TGTGCCAGCAGCTCCCTTCTAGCGGGAGCCACTAACACCGGGGAGCTGTTTTTT few TRBV7-9 TRBD2 TRBJ2-2
CASSLTGQGEGYTF TGTGCCAGCAGCTTAACGGGACAGGGGGAAGGCTACACCTTC NA TRBV11-2 TRBD1 TRBJ1-2
CASQRISGTDTQYF TGCGCCAGCCAGAGGATTAGCGGCACAGATACGCAGTATTTT NA TRBV10-2 NA TRBJ2-3
CASRGTGNNEQFF TGTGCCAGCCGTGGTACGGGGAACAATGAGCAGTTCTTC few TRBV6-5 NA TRBJ2-1
CASRPGTGLNEQYF TGTGCCAGTAGACCCGGGACAGGGCTCAACGAGCAGTACTTC NA TRBV19 TRBD1 TRBJ2-7
CASSLGQLSTDTQYF TGTGCCAGCAGCTTGGGACAGCTTAGCACAGATACGCAGTATTTT NA TRBV5-4 NA TRBJ2-3
CASIHPGTSEYNEQFF TGTGCCAGCATTCACCCCGGGACTAGTGAGTACAATGAGCAGTTCTTC NA TRBV2 TRBD2 TRBJ2-1